This T cell receptor beta chain was found in a study of blood T cell repertoires in COVID-19. On the study more broadly: COVID-19 samples collected from the United States, Italy and Spain covered acute and convalescent phases. PBMCs, B-cell-depleted T cells, or T cells were the source of the cDNA or gDNA that made up the material.

Per the original data handling: Amplification with reference gene primers provided the estimates of nucleated cell counts. Assay used: immunoSEQ multiplex PCR; TCRdb lists only in-frame clones, some missing. V and J calls and clone size are as listed in that table; D and trimming were resolved from the DNA. The repertoire consists of approximately 140,000 clones, with over 75% occurring once and the leading ten covering roughly 13%. The CDR3 extends over 16 amino acids. Germline V gives CDR1 GTSNPN, CDR2 SVGIG (reference sequence). V was shortened by 0 bases and J by 1 base, with 10 bases between the two germline ends.

The clonotype comes from a man aged 18 to 29 with COVID-19, enrolled during active disease. V is TRBV30 and J is TRBJ1-6, with D maybe TRBD1 (5 bases). Sequenced sample: peripheral blood. CDR3 amino acids: CAWSVTRGSYNSPLHF. The CDR3 DNA follows: TGTGCCTGGAGTGTAACAAGGGGATCCTATAATTCACCCCTCCACTTT.